This paragraph reports one T cell receptor beta chain. Its specific antigen is unknown. No clone much larger than this one lies a single base away; base qualities are absent. The data are from a study of blood T cell repertoires in COVID-19 (dated by TCRdb to 2020 to 2021). About the full investigation: The collaborator samples originated in the United States, Italy and Spain and spanned the acute and convalescent phases of COVID-19. The prospective study material was composed of cDNA or gDNA derived from T cells, B-cell-depleted T cells, or PBMCs. Deeply sampled blood TCRbeta repertoires from subjects exposed to, actively infected with, or recovered from COVID-19 were included in the dataset. The repertoires were released in a freely available public database intended as a resource for research on the immune response to SARS-CoV-2. Samples came from the ongoing ImmuneRACE study (first 160 participants) plus 1,254 subjects from 6 global collaborators. The sample metadata nearly always contained a de-identified subject ID, COVID-19 status, age in years and sex. HLA class I and class II types, where available, came from metadata supplied by the sample provider rather than from assay-based typing.

Whole blood was collected in K2EDTA tubes by collaborating institutions according to the institutions' own protocols. For TCRbeta analysis, collaborators shipped samples as frozen whole blood, isolated PBMCs, or DNA extracted from either of those sample types. TCRbeta CDR3 regions were amplified from genomic DNA by means of the immunoSEQ Assay, a bias-controlled multiplex PCR. The original pipeline was this. The number of nucleated cells in each sample was estimated from the amplification of reference gene primers within the assay. Sequence reads were collapsed and filtered to measure the absolute abundance of every unique TCRbeta CDR3 rearrangement. Productive Simpson clonality was computed per sample as the square root of Simpson's diversity index over productive rearrangements. Not all clones reach the TCRdb copy of this immuneACCESS table, which keeps in-frame sequences only. Checked studies attribute under half of the gap to unresolved V genes and leave the rest unexplained. The DNA gave D and trimming, while V, J and clone size come from that table. Recorded for this sample are 100,000 or so clones; over 75% of them occurred a single time. More than 10% of the sample is taken by the ten largest.

From a lookup of the germline V gene, CDR1 and CDR2 are SGHVS and FQNEAQ. Trimmed from V: 5 bases; trimmed from J: 2 bases; junction bases lacking a gene match: 9. The CDR3 measures 16 amino acids from cysteine to phenylalanine. The DNA shown is the 48-base CDR3, in frame from base 1. The paper's findings and limits, for the study overall: The quantity of clinical and demographic metadata differed by source and by participant and was supplied without curation.

The source is a human donor in a cohort sampled during active COVID-19. The sequencing sample was made of peripheral blood. The chain is made from TRBV7-8 and TRBJ2-1, with 7 junctional bases fitting TRBD2. The sequenced DNA is TGTGCCAGCAGCCATTCTAGCGGACGGACCTACAATGAGCAGTTCTTC. This encodes CASSHSSGRTYNEQFF.